The clone carrying this T cell receptor (beta chain) has just a few counts. Its antigen is currently unknown. These data come from a study of T cell repertoires in cytomegalovirus infection. Study overall: Through public TCR beta signatures, both CMV infection and matching HLA type were indicated. Study-wide results and caveats: In two of eight donors, the top clonotype was HLA-C-restricted CMV-specific. Pooled public TCR beta family frequency picked out CMV carriers with the relevant HLA.

This CDR3 has 11 amino acids. V lost 8 bases and J lost 5, with 11 bases in between. Germline values: CDR1 DFQATT, CDR2 SNEGSKA (reference sequence). A single record per CDR3 protein comes from TCRdb applying MiXCR to the reads. The profile shows fewer than 250,000 distinct CDR3 sequences, roughly an eighth of them singletons. The sequence came from a human donor in good health (CMV status not recorded). Some clones in this sample may be carry-over from other donors' samples. Material: PBMCs. The chain employs TRBV20-1 and TRBJ2-3; D is ambiguous. The CDR3 region is CSRSVGDTQYF. DNA for the CDR3: TGCAGTCGCTCCGTGGGAGATACGCAGTATTTT.